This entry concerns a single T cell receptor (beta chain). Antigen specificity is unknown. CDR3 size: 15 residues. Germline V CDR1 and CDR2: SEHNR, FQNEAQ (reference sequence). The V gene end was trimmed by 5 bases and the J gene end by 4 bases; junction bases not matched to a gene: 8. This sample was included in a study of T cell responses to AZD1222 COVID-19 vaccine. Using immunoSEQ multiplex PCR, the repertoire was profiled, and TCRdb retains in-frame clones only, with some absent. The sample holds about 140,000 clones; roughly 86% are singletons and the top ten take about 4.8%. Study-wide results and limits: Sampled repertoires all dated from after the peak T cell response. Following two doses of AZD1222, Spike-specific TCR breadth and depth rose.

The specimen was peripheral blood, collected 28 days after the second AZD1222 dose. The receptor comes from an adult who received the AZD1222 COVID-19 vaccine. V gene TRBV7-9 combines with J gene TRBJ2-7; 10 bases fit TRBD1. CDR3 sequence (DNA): TGTGCCAGCAGCCGAGTGACAGGGGGCTTTTACGAGCAGTACTTC. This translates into CASSRVTGGFYEQYF.